The source of this T cell receptor beta chain is a study of CD8+ T cells in alopecia areata. The CDR3 runs 13 residues. From germline, CDR1 is SGHDN and CDR2 FVKESK. Trimming stripped 9 bases from V and 0 bases from J, with 11 bases between. After isolation, RNA underwent reverse transcription to generate cDNA as the sequencing template. The data were produced by immunoSEQ multiplex PCR, yet TCRdb's version contains in-frame clones alone and is incomplete. The table records 150,000 to 200,000 clones, 60% to 75% of them present only once. Treatment given: oral pan-JAK inhibitor, 5-10 mg twice daily. The chain uses TRBV14 and TRBJ1-1; D is uncertain. The TCR comes from a human donor with alopecia areata. The input for sequencing was CD4+ T cells sorted from blood, taken at week 24, from a patient treated with tofacitinib. As DNA, the CDR3 is TGTGCCAGTTCCTGGGGTTTGAACACTGAAGCTTTCTTT. Amino acid sequence: CASSWGLNTEAFF.